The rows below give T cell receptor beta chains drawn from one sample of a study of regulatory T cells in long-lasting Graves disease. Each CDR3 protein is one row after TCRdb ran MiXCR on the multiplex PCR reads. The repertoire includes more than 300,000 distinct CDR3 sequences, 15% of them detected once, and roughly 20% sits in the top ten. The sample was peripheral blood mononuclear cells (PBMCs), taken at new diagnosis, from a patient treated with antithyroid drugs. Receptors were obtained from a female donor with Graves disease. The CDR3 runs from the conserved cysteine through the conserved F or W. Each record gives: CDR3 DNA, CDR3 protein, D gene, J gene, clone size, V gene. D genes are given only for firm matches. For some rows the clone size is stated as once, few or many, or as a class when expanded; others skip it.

TGTGCCAGCAGTCTTCTGGGAGGGGGTTTAGAGACCCAGTACTTC	CASSLLGGGLETQYF	-	TRBJ2-5	few	TRBV6-1
TGTGCCTGGAGTTTAGGGGCCGAGCAGTACTTC	CAWSLGAEQYF	-	TRBJ2-7	many	TRBV30
TGTGCCATCAGTGTTGGACAGGGCGAGGGAGAGACCCAGTACTTC	CAISVGQGEGETQYF	TRBD1	TRBJ2-5	-	TRBV10-3
TGCAGTGCTAGTGGCGGTGAGCAGTTCTTC	CSASGGEQFF	-	TRBJ2-1	many	TRBV20-1
TGCAGTGCACAACAGACAGGGGGCGATTCACCCCTCCACTTT	CSAQQTGGDSPLHF	TRBD1	TRBJ1-6	many	TRBV20-1
TGTGCCAGTAGTCGGGAGCCTAGCGGGGCAGATACGCAGTACTTT	CASSREPSGADTQYF	TRBD2	TRBJ2-3	-	TRBV19
TGCGCCAGCAGCTTGGAAGGGTGGAGACTCCGCGGCACAGATACGCAGTATTTT	CASSLEGWRLRGTDTQYF	-	TRBJ2-3	many	TRBV5-1
TGCAGTGCTAGAGGGGAAAGGGGGGGCGACGATGGCTACACCTTC	CSARGERGGDDGYTF	-	TRBJ1-2	-	TRBV20-1
TGTGCCAGCAAATTTATAGGGACAGGTCTATATGGCTACACCTTC	CASKFIGTGLYGYTF	TRBD1	TRBJ1-2	many	TRBV2
TGCGCCAGCAGACCACAGGGGCGCAACACTGAAGCTTTCTTT	CASRPQGRNTEAFF	TRBD1	TRBJ1-1	many	TRBV4-1
TGTGCCAGCAGCGTCGGGACAGGTCGGGATAGGGGTAATGAAAAACTGTTTTTT	CASSVGTGRDRGNEKLFF	TRBD1	TRBJ1-4	many	TRBV9
TGCGCCAGCAGCTTTCTTCGCCAGGCGACTAAGGAGGATGTAATCTATGGCTACACCTTC	CASSFLRQATKEDVIYGYTF	-	TRBJ1-2	many	TRBV5-1
TGTGCCAGCAGCCTCCCCGGACAGGGGCTCACTGAAGCTTTCTTT	CASSLPGQGLTEAFF	TRBD1	TRBJ1-1	few	TRBV7-9
TGCAGTGCTCACTTCGGCGGGGGGAACGAGCAGTACTTC	CSAHFGGGNEQYF	TRBD2	TRBJ2-7	-	TRBV20-1
TGTGCCAGCAGTCCCCCCCCGACAGGGGCTACTGAAGCTTTCTTT	CASSPPPTGATEAFF	TRBD1	TRBJ1-1	many	TRBV27
TGTGCCAGCAGTTTCATAGCGGGAGTCGATGAGCAGTTCTTC	CASSFIAGVDEQFF	TRBD2	TRBJ2-1	many	TRBV27
TGTGCCATCAGCGCCGGGACAGGGTACACTGAAGCTTTCTTT	CAISAGTGYTEAFF	TRBD1	TRBJ1-1	-	TRBV10-3
TGTGCCAGCAGTCTACAGGGTCAAGAGACCCAGTACTTC	CASSLQGQETQYF	-	TRBJ2-5	many	TRBV12-3/TRBV12-4
TGTGCCAGTAGTCAGCAGGGTGCTGGGGCCAACGTCCTGACTTTC	CASSQQGAGANVLTF	-	TRBJ2-6	-	TRBV19
TGTGCCAGCCGACGAGGGGAAGAGACCCAGTACTTC	CASRRGEETQYF	-	TRBJ2-5	-	TRBV12-3/TRBV12-4
TGTGCCAGCAGCGCCAATTCCAACCCGGACAGACACCAAGAGACCCAGTACTTC	CASSANSNPDRHQETQYF	-	TRBJ2-5	-	TRBV9
TGTGCCAGCAGTGAAAGGGATTGGGTAGAGACCCAGTACTTC	CASSERDWVETQYF	-	TRBJ2-5	-	TRBV6-1
TGCAGTGCCAAGGATCCGGGTCAGACTGAAGCCTTCTTT	CSAKDPGQTEAFF	-	TRBJ1-1	many	TRBV20-1
TGTGCTAGTGCCCGAACCGGGACAGGGTACGAAAAACTGTTTTTT	CASARTGTGYEKLFF	TRBD1	TRBJ1-4	-	TRBV12-5
TGTGCCAGCAGCTTGGACGTCTGGTACAATGAGCAGTTCTTC	CASSLDVWYNEQFF	-	TRBJ2-1	many	TRBV5-5
TGTGCTAGTGGTTTAGTTGAGCAGTTCTTC	CASGLVEQFF	-	TRBJ2-1	many	TRBV12-5
TGTGCCAGCAGTTCTTCCGGGACAGGGGTTGAAAAACTGTTTTTT	CASSSSGTGVEKLFF	TRBD1	TRBJ1-4	many	TRBV28
TGTGCCAGCAGCTTAACTAGCGGAGGGGATGGAGAGACCCAGTACTTC	CASSLTSGGDGETQYF	TRBD2	TRBJ2-5	many	TRBV7-2
TGTGCCTGGAGTTATATAGGGGGTTGGGACACTGAAGCTTTCTTT	CAWSYIGGWDTEAFF	-	TRBJ1-1	many	TRBV30
TGTGCCAGCAGCCTAGACCTCACCTCGGTAGATACGCAGTATTTT	CASSLDLTSVDTQYF	-	TRBJ2-3	many	TRBV11-2
TGTGCCAGCAGTTTATTCACTAGGGTGTCAGATACGCAGTATTTT	CASSLFTRVSDTQYF	-	TRBJ2-3	many	TRBV28
TGTGCCAGCAGTTTGGGAACTACCAATGAGCAGTTCTTC	CASSLGTTNEQFF	-	TRBJ2-1	-	TRBV7-3
TGTGCCAGCAGGATACTAGCGTCTAGCTCCTACAATGAGCAGTTCTTC	CASRILASSSYNEQFF	TRBD2	TRBJ2-1	many	TRBV28
TGTGGCATCAGTGAGTCGACCCTGAACACTGAAGCTTTCTTT	CGISESTLNTEAFF	-	TRBJ1-1	many	TRBV10-3
TGCGCCAGCAGCTTTTGGACTAGCGTCCAAGAGACCCAGTACTTC	CASSFWTSVQETQYF	TRBD2	TRBJ2-5	many	TRBV5-1
TGTGCCAGTAGTATAGATCCCCCAGCGGGAGGGCCTTCCTACAATGAGCAGTTCTTC	CASSIDPPAGGPSYNEQFF	TRBD2	TRBJ2-1	-	TRBV19
TGTGCCAGCCATAAATACGACGGGGAGCTGTTTTTT	CASHKYDGELFF	-	TRBJ2-2	-	TRBV6-1
TGTGCCAGCAGCTTAGCACTCCGGAGCTCCTATAATTCACCCCTCCACTTT	CASSLALRSSYNSPLHF	-	TRBJ1-6	many	TRBV7-9
TGTGCCAGCGTAGGGGGCAGCGGGAATTCACCCCTCCACTTT	CASVGGSGNSPLHF	TRBD1	TRBJ1-6	few	TRBV6-1
TGTGCCAGCAGCTTGGAGGGGGCCGGTATAGGCGGAAACACCATATATTTT	CASSLEGAGIGGNTIYF	TRBD1	TRBJ1-3	few	TRBV5-4
TGTGCCAGCAACCTACCGGGACAGGGTAAGCGAGGGGAGCAGTTCTTC	CASNLPGQGKRGEQFF	TRBD1	TRBJ2-1	many	TRBV28
TGTGCCAGCAGCTTGAGGGACAGGGAGCTCGAGACCCAGTACTTC	CASSLRDRELETQYF	TRBD1	TRBJ2-5	many	TRBV5-5
TGTGCCAGCTCACCACAAGGGGTGAGCTCTGGAAACACCATATATTTT	CASSPQGVSSGNTIYF	-	TRBJ1-3	-	TRBV18
TGCGCCAGCAGCTGGACATCCCAGGGCTACACCTTC	CASSWTSQGYTF	-	TRBJ1-2	many	TRBV5-1
TGTGCCAGCAGCCAACTAGACGAGCAGTACTTC	CASSQLDEQYF	-	TRBJ2-7	-	TRBV3-1
TGCAGTGCTAGGACCCCCGGGACACCATCCTACGAGCAGTACTTC	CSARTPGTPSYEQYF	-	TRBJ2-7	many	TRBV20-1
TGTGCCACCAGTGACTGGGGGGGGGGTACCTCCTACAATGAGCAGTTCTTC	CATSDWGGGTSYNEQFF	TRBD2	TRBJ2-1	many	TRBV24-1
TGCAGCGTTGGGACTAGCGGGTACAGAGGGGATACGCAGTATTTT	CSVGTSGYRGDTQYF	TRBD2	TRBJ2-3	-	TRBV29-1
TGTGCCAGCAGGGGGGGAGCGGGGCAGAACACCGGGGAGCTGTTTTTT	CASRGGAGQNTGELFF	TRBD2	TRBJ2-2	many	TRBV2
TGTGCCAGCAGCTTATTGGGCAGGACATTGAACACTGAAGCTTTCTTT	CASSLLGRTLNTEAFF	-	TRBJ1-1	many	TRBV7-3
TGTGCCAGCAGCCCCCTCGTTGGTGAGCAGTTCTTC	CASSPLVGEQFF	-	TRBJ2-1	many	TRBV7-7
TGTGCCAGTAGTATACAGGGGGCGGCCTACGAGCAGTACTTC	CASSIQGAAYEQYF	TRBD1	TRBJ2-7	many	TRBV19
TGTGCCAGCAGCCAAGAGCTAGCGGGAGGAGGGACAGATACGCAGTATTTT	CASSQELAGGGTDTQYF	TRBD2	TRBJ2-3	many	TRBV3-1
TGTGCCAGCAGTCCTCCGGGACCTCAGGAGACCCAGTACTTC	CASSPPGPQETQYF	-	TRBJ2-5	many	TRBV12-3/TRBV12-4
TGTGCCAGCAGCTTACTCGGGACAGCTTTCAATGAGCAGTTCTTC	CASSLLGTAFNEQFF	TRBD1	TRBJ2-1	many	TRBV7-8
TGTGCCAGCCTAGGGGCTGAAGCTTTCTTC	CASLGAEAFF	-	TRBJ1-1	-	TRBV2
TGTGCCAGCAGCTTAGGGGCCGTACTCTCAGAAGCTTTCTTT	CASSLGAVLSEAFF	-	TRBJ1-1	once	TRBV7-2
TGCAGTGCACATCCCGGACTAGCGGGGGGCGAGACCCAGTACTTC	CSAHPGLAGGETQYF	TRBD2	TRBJ2-5	few	TRBV20-1
TGTGCCAGCAGCGTTGACTACCTCTATCCCTACAATGAGCAGTTCTTC	CASSVDYLYPYNEQFF	-	TRBJ2-1	-	TRBV6-1